Listed below are T cell receptor beta chains from one sample, sequenced in a study of T cells in localized non-small cell lung cancer. Assay used: immunoSEQ multiplex PCR; TCRdb lists only in-frame clones, some missing. In the table there are fewer than 35,000 clones, approximately 90% of which are singletons. This sample comprised PBMCs, obtained before any cancer treatment. Source of these receptors: a man aged 35-75 years with stage II lung adenocarcinoma. Each CDR3 is given with its conserved first and last residue. The order of the fields is D gene, V gene, J gene, clone size, CDR3 protein, CDR3 DNA. The D gene is left open where the match is weak. A clone size is listed for some rows: how often the clone was seen (once, few, many), or a class if it is expanded.

>TRBD1|TRBV5-4|TRBJ2-7|-
CASSPDWGQGYEQYF
TGTGCCAGCAGCCCTGACTGGGGACAGGGCTACGAGCAGTACTTC
>TRBD1|TRBV29-1|TRBJ1-3|-
CSMWTGSGNTIYF
TGCAGCATGTGGACAGGGTCTGGAAACACCATATATTTT
>-|TRBV28|TRBJ2-7|-
CASSYTGILEQYF
TGTGCCAGCAGTTATACAGGGATTCTCGAGCAGTACTTC
>TRBD1|TRBV11-2|TRBJ1-1|-
CASSPTGRRPEAFF
TGTGCCAGCAGCCCGACAGGGAGGAGACCTGAAGCTTTCTTT
>-|TRBV14|TRBJ2-5|few
CASSQDRGTYQETQYF
TGTGCCAGCAGCCAAGATAGAGGAACGTACCAAGAGACCCAGTACTTC
>TRBD2|TRBV19|TRBJ2-7|-
CASSKAGREGDYEQYF
TGTGCCAGCTCAAAGGCGGGGAGGGAGGGCGACTACGAGCAGTACTTC
>-|TRBV6-5|TRBJ2-5|-
CASGGIAETQYF
TGTGCCAGCGGGGGGATAGCCGAGACCCAGTACTTC
>TRBD1|TRBV7-2|TRBJ2-7|-
CASSLGGQGHSEQYF
TGTGCCAGCAGCTTAGGGGGACAGGGGCACTCCGAGCAGTACTTC
>TRBD2|TRBV7-2|TRBJ2-7|once
CASSAGLTTYEQYF
TGTGCCAGCAGCGCGGGACTAACAACCTACGAGCAGTACTTC
>-|TRBV7-2|TRBJ2-1|-
CASSLFTEQFF
TGTGCCAGCAGCTTATTTACTGAGCAGTTCTTC
>TRBD2|TRBV28|TRBJ2-5|-
CASSFAASGSTETQYF
TGTGCCAGCAGTTTTGCGGCTAGCGGGAGTACGGAGACCCAGTACTTC
>TRBD2|TRBV2|TRBJ2-3|-
CASSEELAGGKDTQYF
TGTGCCAGCAGTGAAGAACTAGCGGGAGGGAAAGATACGCAGTATTTT
>-|TRBV28|TRBJ1-5|-
CASSLRGHQPQHF
TGTGCCAGCAGTTTACGGGGCCATCAGCCCCAGCATTTT
>-|TRBV9|TRBJ2-1|-
CASSAGVSYNEQFF
TGTGCCAGCAGCGCCGGGGTCTCCTACAATGAGCAGTTCTTC
>TRBD2|TRBV4-2|TRBJ2-1|-
CASSQGGGSSYNEQFF
TGTGCCAGCAGCCAAGGCGGGGGGAGCTCCTACAATGAGCAGTTCTTC
>-|TRBV30|TRBJ2-7|-
CAWDQNRDRQYF
TGTGCCTGGGACCAAAACAGGGACCGCCAATACTTC
>-|TRBV6-5|TRBJ1-2|-
CASRTLSTLNYGYTF
TGTGCCAGCAGAACCCTTTCCACCCTCAACTATGGCTACACCTTC
>-|TRBV5-1|TRBJ1-1|-
CASNSGNENTEAFF
TGCGCCAGCAACTCAGGGAACGAGAACACTGAAGCTTTCTTT
>-|TRBV9|TRBJ2-3|-
CASSARPRTLDSDTQYF
TGTGCCAGCAGCGCCCGACCTAGGACCCTTGATTCAGATACGCAGTATTTT
>-|TRBV6-5|TRBJ1-3|-
CASRSRHGNTIYF
TGTGCCAGCAGGAGCAGACATGGAAACACCATATATTTT
>-|TRBV28|TRBJ1-2|-
CASSLPPGGGYTF
TGTGCCAGCAGTTTACCCCCCGGAGGAGGCTACACCTTC
>TRBD2|TRBV5-1|TRBJ2-1|-
CASSSSGSSYNEQFF
TGCGCCAGCAGCTCAAGCGGGAGCTCCTACAATGAGCAGTTCTTC
>-|TRBV5-1|TRBJ2-7|-
CASSLGSPPYEQYF
TGCGCCAGCAGCTTGGGGTCGCCGCCCTACGAGCAGTACTTC
>TRBD1|TRBV5-6|TRBJ2-7|-
CASSTTGFHEQYF
TGTGCCAGCAGCACGACAGGGTTCCACGAGCAGTACTTC
>TRBD1|TRBV5-6|TRBJ1-4|-
CASRRQGGSEKLFF
TGTGCCAGCAGGCGACAGGGCGGTTCTGAAAAACTGTTTTTT
>TRBD1|TRBV5-5|TRBJ2-7|-
CASSPGTGVHEQYF
TGTGCCAGCAGCCCCGGGACAGGGGTCCACGAGCAGTACTTC
>-|TRBV6-5|TRBJ2-7|-
CASSYLGASYEQYF
TGTGCCAGCAGTTACCTGGGGGCCTCCTACGAGCAGTACTTC
>-|TRBV5-6|TRBJ1-2|once
CASSLDTARGIWGYTF
TGTGCCAGCAGCTTGGATACCGCCCGGGGGATCTGGGGCTACACCTTC
>-|TRBV18|TRBJ1-1|-
CASSPINGRDEEGAFF
TGTGCCAGCTCACCTATTAATGGCCGGGACGAGGAAGGAGCTTTCTTT
>TRBD2|TRBV5-1|TRBJ2-4|-
CASSFQRLAGAVAKNIQYF
TGCGCCAGCAGCTTCCAAAGACTAGCGGGAGCCGTAGCCAAAAACATTCAGTACTTC
>-|TRBV2|TRBJ1-2|-
CASSPGIRNTF
TGTGCCAGCAGTCCTGGGATCAGGAACACCTTC
>-|TRBV28|TRBJ1-2|-
CASQLTGTNYGYTF
TGTGCCAGCCAACTAACAGGGACTAACTATGGCTACACCTTC
>-|TRBV9|TRBJ2-2|once
CASSVTGLAGELFF
TGTGCCAGCAGCGTAACAGGGTTGGCCGGGGAGCTGTTTTTT
>-|TRBV7-9|TRBJ2-2|-
CASSLVMGGELFF
TGTGCCAGCAGCTTAGTTATGGGCGGGGAGCTGTTTTTT
>-|TRBV18|TRBJ1-1|-
CASSPSRADTEAFF
TGTGCCAGCTCACCTTCCAGGGCCGACACTGAAGCTTTCTTT
>TRBD2|TRBV29-1|TRBJ2-1|-
CSALGLAGYNEQFF
TGCAGCGCCCTCGGACTAGCGGGATACAATGAGCAGTTCTTC
>-|TRBV11-2|TRBJ2-7|once
CASSRISKVYEQYF
TGTGCCAGCAGCCGAATTAGTAAGGTCTACGAGCAGTACTTC
>-|TRBV7-9|TRBJ2-5|once
CASRRSASQETQYF
TGTGCCAGCAGGCGCTCGGCCTCTCAAGAGACCCAGTACTTC
>-|TRBV5-1|TRBJ1-1|-
CASSLGPNTEAFF
TGCGCCAGCAGCTTGGGACCGAACACTGAAGCTTTCTTT
>-|TRBV25-1|TRBJ1-1|few
CASSGTGMTEAFF
TGTGCCAGCAGTGGAACAGGGATGACTGAAGCTTTCTTT
>-|TRBV7-9|TRBJ1-2|-
CASSLGENTYYGYTF
TGTGCCAGCAGCTTAGGGGAAAACACCTACTATGGCTACACCTTC